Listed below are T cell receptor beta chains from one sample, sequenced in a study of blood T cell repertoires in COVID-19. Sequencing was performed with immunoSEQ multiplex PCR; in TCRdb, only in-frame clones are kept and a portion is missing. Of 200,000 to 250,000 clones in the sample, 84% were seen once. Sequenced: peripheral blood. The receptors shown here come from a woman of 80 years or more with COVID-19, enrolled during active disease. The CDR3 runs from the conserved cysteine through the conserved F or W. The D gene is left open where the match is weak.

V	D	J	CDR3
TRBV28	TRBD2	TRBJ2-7	CASSLASGGTYEQYF
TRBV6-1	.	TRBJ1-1	CASSELGAMNTEAFF
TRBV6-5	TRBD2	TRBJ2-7	CASSLTSGAYSYEQYF
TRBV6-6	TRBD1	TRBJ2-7	CASSLGGPSHEQYF
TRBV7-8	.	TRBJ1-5	CASSLKGVVQSNQPQHF
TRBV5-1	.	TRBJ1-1	CASSFGGVRNTEAFF
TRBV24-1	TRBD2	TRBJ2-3	CATSDLTSGSSTDTQYF
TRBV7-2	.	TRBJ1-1	CASSPRPYSNTEAFF
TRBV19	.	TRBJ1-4	CASSRQGNWNEKLFF
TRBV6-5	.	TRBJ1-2	CASRPDALRGNGYTF
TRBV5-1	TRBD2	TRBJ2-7	CASSLSASGGISSYEQYF
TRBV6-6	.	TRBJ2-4	CASSFQKNIQYF
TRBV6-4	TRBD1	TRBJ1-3	CASDRESGNTIYF
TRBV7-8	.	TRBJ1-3	CASSLSVNSGNTIYF
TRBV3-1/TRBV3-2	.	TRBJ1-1	CASSRDKNTEAFF
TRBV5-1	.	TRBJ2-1	CASSWGNRAGEQFF
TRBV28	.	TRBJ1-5	CASSSPDQPQHF
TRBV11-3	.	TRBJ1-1	CASSGGDTEAFF
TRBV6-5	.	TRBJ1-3	CASSYGWGGPIYF
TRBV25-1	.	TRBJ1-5	CASSFDGAGQPQHF
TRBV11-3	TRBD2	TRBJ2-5	CASSSWGTSGEHPETQYF
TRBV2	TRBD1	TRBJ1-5	CASSKDRGGQPQHF
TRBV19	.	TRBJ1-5	CASSDRADQPQHF
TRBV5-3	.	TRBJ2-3	CARRRLRVWRQSGDTQYF
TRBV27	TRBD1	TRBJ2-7	CASSPWDSFYEQYF
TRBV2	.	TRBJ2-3	CASTQGKDTQYF
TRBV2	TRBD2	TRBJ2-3	CASARTAGLAGYTQYF
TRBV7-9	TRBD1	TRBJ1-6	CASSLAGTGGVNNSPLHF
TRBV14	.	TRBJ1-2	CASSQSRADGYTF
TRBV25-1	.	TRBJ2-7	CASSAPGAQYEQYF
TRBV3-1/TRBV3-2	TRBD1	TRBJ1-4	CASSPVPGQGVTTNEKLFF
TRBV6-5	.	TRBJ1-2	CASMSAGSGYTF
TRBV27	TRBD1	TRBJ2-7	CASSLSARGPYEQYF
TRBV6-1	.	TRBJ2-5	CASSEEGRRQETQYF
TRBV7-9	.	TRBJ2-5	CASSFDGYQETQYF
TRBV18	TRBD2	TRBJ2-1	CASSPRTSGSNEQFF
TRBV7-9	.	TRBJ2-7	CASFGGGEQYF
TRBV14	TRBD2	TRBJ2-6	CASSQVTSGTRSGANVLTF
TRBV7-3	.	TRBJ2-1	CASSFISGGGNEQFF
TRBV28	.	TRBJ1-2	CASSLGGVGVGGYTF
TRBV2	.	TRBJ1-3	CASSETSTRSWGPAASSGNTIYF
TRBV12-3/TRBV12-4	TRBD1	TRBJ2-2	CASSRQGTGELFF